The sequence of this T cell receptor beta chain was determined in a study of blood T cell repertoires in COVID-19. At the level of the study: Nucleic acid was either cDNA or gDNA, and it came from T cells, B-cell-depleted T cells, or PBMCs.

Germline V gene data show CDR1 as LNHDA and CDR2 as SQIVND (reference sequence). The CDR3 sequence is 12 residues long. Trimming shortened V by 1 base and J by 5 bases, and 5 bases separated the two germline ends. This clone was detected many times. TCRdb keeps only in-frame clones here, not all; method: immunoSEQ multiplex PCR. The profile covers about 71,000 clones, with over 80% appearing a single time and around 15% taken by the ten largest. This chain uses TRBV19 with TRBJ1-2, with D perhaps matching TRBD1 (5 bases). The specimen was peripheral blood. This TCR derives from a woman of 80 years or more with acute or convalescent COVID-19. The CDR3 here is CASSIAGYGYTF. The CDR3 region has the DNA TGTGCCAGTAGTATAGCAGGGTATGGCTACACCTTC.